The 27 T cell receptor beta chains below all came from one sample that was sequenced in a study of T cell changes during pregnancy in multiple sclerosis. This table comes from immunoSEQ multiplex PCR, and its TCRdb copy is limited to in-frame clones, with some not included. The sample carries over 90,000 clones, more than 85% recorded once. Material: peripheral blood, obtained before pregnancy. Receptors were obtained from a female donor with multiple sclerosis, enrolled in a pregnancy study.

The rearrangement uses TRBV5-1 and TRBJ1-4; the D gene is possibly TRBD1 (5 bases). V shed 4 bases and J shed 5 bases, with 18 bases lying between them. This CDR3 spans 16 amino acids. CDR1 SGHRS and CDR2 YFSETQ come from the germline V gene. The CDR3, as DNA: TGCGCCAGCAGCCTACAGGTCGGAGGGGTGAATGAAAAACTGTTTTTT. This encodes CASSLQVGGVNEKLFF.

The rearrangement links TRBV18 to TRBJ1-5; the D gene is possibly TRBD1 (5 bases). This CDR3 is built from 15 residues. Germline CDR1 is KGHSH and CDR2 is LQKENI. V dropped 8 bases and J dropped 4 bases, with 18 bases sitting between them. In DNA, the CDR3 is TGTGCCAGCGCCCAGGGAGGGATAAGGAATCAGCCCCAGCATTTT. This gives the protein CASAQGGIRNQPQHF.

The rearrangement joins TRBV6-6 to TRBJ2-3, with 9 bases fitting TRBD2. The CDR3 covers 14 residues. V shed 6 bases, J shed 2 bases, and the junction held 3 bases outside the gene matches. In germline, CDR1 is MNHNY, CDR2 SVGAGI (reference sequence). CDR3 protein: CASSLAGDTDTQYF. Written as DNA, the CDR3 is TGTGCCAGCAGCTTAGCGGGGGACACAGATACGCAGTATTTT.

The gene calls are TRBV5-1 and TRBJ2-3; D remains ambiguous. Germline CDR1 SGHRS, CDR2 YFSETQ. The CDR3 consists of 14 residues. The V gene lost 0 bases and the J gene lost 0 bases, with 5 bases spanning the gap. CDR3: CASSLDGSTDTQYF. As DNA, the CDR3 is TGCGCCAGCAGCTTGGACGGGAGCACAGATACGCAGTATTTT. The full variable domain, with the rest looked up from reference TRBV5-1 and TRBJ2-3, is KAGVTQTPRYLIKTRGQQVTLSCSPISGHRSVSWYQQTPGQGLQFLFEYFSETQRNKGNFPGRFSGRQFSNSRSEMNVSTLELGDSALYLCASSLDGSTDTQYFGPGTRLTVL.

The rearrangement links TRBV5-8 to TRBJ1-2, with D tentatively TRBD1 (5 bases). Germline V gives CDR1 SGHTS, CDR2 YDEGEE. The CDR3 totals 12 residues. Trimming shortened V by 0 bases and J by 8 bases, and 8 bases separated the two germline ends. The CDR3 sequence is CASSLGGGGYTF. The CDR3 DNA reads as TGTGCCAGCAGCTTGGGGGGCGGAGGCTACACCTTC.

The chain joins TRBV30 to TRBJ2-7; 7 bases align to TRBD1. With V trimmed by 2 bases and J by 3 bases, 10 bases remained unmatched. CDR1 GTSNPN and CDR2 SVGIG come from the germline V gene (reference sequence). The CDR3 length is 15 residues. CDR3 in amino acids: CAWSTYLDRFYEQYF. As DNA, the CDR3 is TGTGCCTGGAGTACCTACCTGGACAGGTTCTACGAGCAGTACTTC.

In its sample, this clone was seen once. The chain links TRBV11-2 to TRBJ2-5, with D tentatively TRBD1 (6 bases). V was clipped by 5 bases and J by 3 bases, with 10 bases between them. The germline CDR1 and CDR2 sequences are SGHAT and FQNNGV. The CDR3 runs to 13 residues. The CDR3 here is CASSKTGKETQYF. The CDR3 coding sequence is TGTGCCAGCAGCAAAACAGGGAAAGAGACCCAGTACTTC.

The V call is TRBV11-1, the J call TRBJ1-1, with D tentatively TRBD1 (6 bases). The V end was cut by 4 bases, the J end by 4 bases, with 16 bases between. CDR3 length: 15 residues. Germline CDR1 is SGHAT and CDR2 is FQDESV (reference sequence). CDR3 sequence: CASSSIGGRSTEAFF. The CDR3, as DNA: TGTGCCAGCAGCTCCATAGGGGGTCGTAGCACTGAAGCTTTCTTT.

The rearrangement joins TRBV5-6 to TRBJ1-1; 11 bases align to TRBD1. Germline lookup yields CDR1 SGHDT and CDR2 YYEEEE. There are 15 residues in the CDR3. Trimming removed 3 bases from V and 4 bases from J; junction bases left unmatched: 5. CDR3 sequence reads: CASSWGTGGGTEAFF. In nucleotides, the CDR3 is TGTGCCAGCAGCTGGGGGACAGGGGGAGGCACTGAAGCTTTCTTT.

This sequence joins TRBV28 and TRBJ2-5; D might be TRBD1 (6 bases). Trimming cost V 3 bases and J 4 bases, with 9 bases left between them. The CDR3 sequence is 13 residues long. In germline, CDR1 is MDHEN, CDR2 SYDVKM. DNA of the CDR3: TGTGCCAGCAGTTTGGGACAACCAGAGACCCAGTACTTC. It is translated as CASSLGQPETQYF.

The chain employs TRBV27 and TRBJ2-2, with a possible D match to TRBD1 (6 bases). Germline values: CDR1 MNHEY, CDR2 SMNVEV (reference sequence). V lost 3 bases and J lost 6, with 17 bases in between. This CDR3 has 16 amino acids. The CDR3 sequence is CASSLAGVYPAGELFF. CDR3 DNA sequence: TGTGCCAGCAGTTTGGCAGGGGTCTACCCCGCCGGGGAGCTGTTTTTT.

This clone was picked up one time. V and J are TRBV14 and TRBJ2-1, with 9 positions matching TRBD1. This CDR3 is built from 14 residues. The germline V gene encodes CDR1 SGHDN and CDR2 FVKESK. Trimming took 6 bases from V and 9 from J; bases not matched to a gene: 9. The DNA for the CDR3 is TGTGCCAGCAGGTTGACAGGGGGTCGTGCTGAGCAGTTCTTC. It specifies CASRLTGGRAEQFF.

The chain combines TRBV6-9 with TRBJ1-2; 10 positions match TRBD1. Germline CDR1 is MNHGY and CDR2 is SVAAGI. This CDR3 region has 13 residues. V gave up 6 bases and J gave up 7 bases; unmatched junction bases: 5. CDR3 DNA sequence: TGTGCCAGCAGGGGACAGGGGTTTGGTGGCTACACCTTC. Protein product: CASRGQGFGGYTF.

This clone has only one observation. V is TRBV5-1 and J is TRBJ1-2; D is perhaps TRBD1 (5 bases). The ends were cut back, 1 base at V and 3 bases at J, with 10 bases in the middle. The germline V gene encodes CDR1 SGHRS and CDR2 YFSETQ. This CDR3 is built from 14 residues. DNA of the CDR3: TGCGCCAGCAGCTTGCGACAGAGATACTATGGCTACACCTTC. This sequence encodes CASSLRQRYYGYTF.

V gene TRBV6-5 combines with J gene TRBJ1-1, with D unresolved. Germline V gene data show CDR1 as MNHEY and CDR2 as SVGAGI. The CDR3 extends over 12 amino acids. The ends were cut back, 6 bases at V and 5 bases at J, with 10 bases in the middle. In DNA, the CDR3 is TGTGCCAGCAGCTTCGGGAAGACTGAAGCTTTCTTT. As protein: CASSFGKTEAFF.

V gene TRBV14 combines with J gene TRBJ1-2; 9 nucleotides align to TRBD1. The CDR3 spans 18 residues. J gave up 6 bases and V 3 bases, and 17 bases lay outside the gene matches. Looked up from germline, CDR1 is SGHDN and CDR2 is FVKESK. In DNA, the CDR3 is TGTGCCAGCAGCCAGGGGACCGGGACAGGGATTTACGGAGATGGCTACACCTTC. Encoded protein: CASSQGTGTGIYGDGYTF.

In this sample, this clone turned up a few times. The chain carries TRBV5-5 and TRBJ1-2, with 7 bases identical to TRBD1. CDR1 and CDR2 (germline): SGHKS, YYEKEE (reference sequence). The CDR3 length is 15 residues. V dropped 0 bases and J dropped 7; count of bases not matched to a gene: 9. CDR3 sequence (DNA): TGTGCCAGCAGCTTGGAAGGCAGGGGGTCTTTTGGCTACACCTTC. Protein sequence: CASSLEGRGSFGYTF.

The V and J genes are TRBV4-2 and TRBJ2-1, with 7 bases that match TRBD1. The V segment lost 4 bases and the J segment 2 bases; nucleotides outside the gene matches: 5. There are 15 residues in the CDR3. Germline CDR1 and CDR2: LGHNA and YNFKEQ. The CDR3 nucleotides read TGTGCCAGCAGCCTATCGACAGGGACCTACAATGAGCAGTTCTTC. Protein sequence: CASSLSTGTYNEQFF.

The chain is built from TRBV5-1 and TRBJ2-3, with D tentatively TRBD2 (5 bases). Looked up from germline, CDR1 is SGHRS and CDR2 is YFSETQ. The CDR3 runs 15 residues. V lost 7 bases, J lost 3 bases, and 18 bases lay in between. In DNA, the CDR3 is TGCGCCAGCCATACAAAGGAGGTTCTTACAGATACGCAGTATTTT. Encoded protein: CASHTKEVLTDTQYF.

This clone was counted a few times. The gene calls are TRBV13 and TRBJ1-1; D unclear. The V gene's germline CDR1 is PRHDT and CDR2 FYEKMQ (reference sequence). CDR3 length: 13 amino acids. Trimming pared 5 bases from V and 2 bases from J, leaving 9 bases between. CDR3 bases: TGTGCCAGCAGCCTACGGGTAAACACTGAAGCTTTCTTT. This encodes CASSLRVNTEAFF.

The chain uses TRBV7-8 and TRBJ2-1; TRBD1 matches 8 bases. Germline loops: CDR1 SGHVS, CDR2 FQNEAQ. V lost 1 base, J lost 6 bases, and 5 bases stayed unmatched. The CDR3 loop spans 15 amino acids. The chain's CDR3 is CASSLEGQVVNEQFF. CDR3 coding DNA: TGTGCCAGCAGCTTAGAGGGACAGGTAGTCAATGAGCAGTTCTTC.

V is TRBV14 and J is TRBJ2-1; TRBD1 matches at 7 bases. CDR1 and CDR2 from the germline V gene are SGHDN and FVKESK. The CDR3 contains 17 residues. Trimming removed 0 bases from V and 3 bases from J; junction bases left unmatched: 8. This chain's CDR3 is CASSQDEKGQVYNEQFF. The CDR3 coding sequence is TGTGCCAGCAGCCAAGATGAAAAAGGACAGGTCTACAATGAGCAGTTCTTC. The entire variable domain, with the rest obtained from reference TRBV14 and TRBJ2-1, is as follows: EAGVTQFPSHSVIEKGQTVTLRCDPISGHDNLYWYRRVMGKEIKFLLHFVKESKQDESGMPNNRFLAERTGGTYSTLKVQPAELEDSGVYFCASSQDEKGQVYNEQFFGPGTRLTVL.

The rearrangement joins TRBV7-6 to TRBJ1-4; weak D call: TRBD1 (6 bases). The CDR3 is made up of 15 amino acids. Trimming left V 5 bases short and J 6 bases short, with 16 bases between. Germline V gives CDR1 SGHVS, CDR2 FNYEAQ. The CDR3 protein is CASSKTRGADEKLFF. CDR3 DNA: TGTGCCAGCAGCAAAACCAGGGGAGCGGATGAAAAACTGTTTTTT.

V is TRBV9 and J is TRBJ2-3; the match to TRBD2 covers 10 bases. The trim removed 4 bases at V and 7 bases at J, leaving 24 bases unmatched. The CDR3 length is 20 residues. Germline V gene sequence: CDR1 SGDLS, CDR2 YYNGEE. CDR3 DNA sequence: TGTGCCAGCAGCCCCTTCTTGGTAGCGGGGGGCTCCGGTGGGGGAAATACGCAGTATTTT. This encodes CASSPFLVAGGSGGGNTQYF. The entire variable domain, with the rest obtained from reference TRBV9 and TRBJ2-3, is as follows: DSGVTQTPKHLITATGQRVTLRCSPRSGDLSVYWYQQSLDQGLQFLIQYYNGEERAKGNILERFSAQQFPDLHSELNLSSLELGDSALYFCASSPFLVAGGSGGGNTQYFGPGTRLTVL.

The sample holds a few counts of this clone. The chain carries TRBV2 and TRBJ2-2; D unclear. This CDR3 has 14 residues. The V end was cut by 1 base, the J end by 1 base, with 4 bases between. Germline lookup yields CDR1 SNHLY and CDR2 FYNNEI. Here the CDR3 reads CASSEDRNTGELFF. The DNA of the CDR3 is TGTGCCAGCAGTGAAGACAGGAACACCGGGGAGCTGTTTTTT.

The CDR3 protein is CASSLGAGGPTAYEQYF. In DNA form, the CDR3 reads TGTGCCAGCAGCTTAGGAGCGGGGGGCCCCACCGCCTACGAGCAGTACTTC. V gene TRBV5-4 combines with J gene TRBJ2-7; 9 bases are a match to TRBD2. With V trimmed by 2 bases and J by 2 bases, 11 bases remained unmatched. The CDR3 contains 17 residues. In germline, CDR1 is SGHNT, CDR2 YYREEE (reference sequence).

The chain combines TRBV7-2 with TRBJ1-5; weak D call: TRBD1 (5 bases). Trimming took 2 bases from V and 3 from J, leaving 8 bases between them. CDR3 length: 14 amino acids. Germline-derived CDR1 and CDR2 are SGHTA and FQGNSA. For the CDR3, the DNA is TGTGCCAGCAGCTTAAGCAGGGACAATCAGCCCCAGCATTTT. Encoded protein: CASSLSRDNQPQHF. The whole variable domain, filled in from reference TRBV7-2 and TRBJ1-5, reads GAGVSQSPSNKVTEKGKDVELRCDPISGHTALYWYRQSLGQGLEFLIYFQGNSAPDKSGLPSDRFSAERTGGSVSTLTIQRTQQEDSAVYLCASSLSRDNQPQHFGDGTRLSIL.